This T cell receptor beta chain was sequenced in a study of circulating CD8 cells and anti-PD-1 response in melanoma. Each library started from about 15 ng of total RNA using the QIAseq Immune Repertoire TCR panel. TCRdb passed the reads through MiXCR, listing each CDR3 protein once. The repertoire has around 1,500 distinct CDR3 sequences, 10% of them found once; the top ten carry roughly an eighth. This clonotype ranks as medium-sized (0.01 to 0.1%). Live CD3+CD8+TCRalphabeta+ cells were sorted into four subsets by PD-1 and/or TIGIT. V was cut by 1 base and J by 9 bases, with 18 bases left in between. This CDR3 spans 15 amino acids. Germline V CDR1 and CDR2: LNHDA, SQIVND (reference sequence).

This sequence originates from a human donor with melanoma. The gene calls are TRBV19 and TRBJ1-1; D is perhaps TRBD1 (5 bases). The sequencing used CD8+ T cells from PBMCs, collected at baseline or after one month of anti-PD-1 therapy (not recorded which). CDR3 nucleotides: TGTGCCAGTAGTATAGTGGTCCAACCCAGGGAACAAGCTTTCTTT. Its translation: CASSIVVQPREQAFF.